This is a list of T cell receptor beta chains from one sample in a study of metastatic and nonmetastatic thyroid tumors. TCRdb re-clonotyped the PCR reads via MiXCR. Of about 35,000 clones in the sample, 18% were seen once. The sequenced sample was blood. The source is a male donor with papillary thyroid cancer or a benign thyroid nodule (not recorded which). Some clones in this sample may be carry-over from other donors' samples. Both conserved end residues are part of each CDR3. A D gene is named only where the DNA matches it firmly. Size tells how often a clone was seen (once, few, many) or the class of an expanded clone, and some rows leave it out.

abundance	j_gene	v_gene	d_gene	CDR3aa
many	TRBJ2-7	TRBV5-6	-	CASSLVPSYEQYF
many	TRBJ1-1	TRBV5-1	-	CASSPTGLPLTTEAFF
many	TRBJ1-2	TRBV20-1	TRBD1	CSAYRGPVYGYTF
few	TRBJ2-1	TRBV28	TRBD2	CVSSRTSGVVNEQFF
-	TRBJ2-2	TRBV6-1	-	CASSARQAANTGELFF
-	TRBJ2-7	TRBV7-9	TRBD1	CASSRGGTGRREQYF
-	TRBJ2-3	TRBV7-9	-	CASSLTAGTDTQYF
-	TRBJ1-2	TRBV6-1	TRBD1	CASSDEVQGPDYTF
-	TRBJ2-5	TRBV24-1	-	CATSEPSGYQETQYF
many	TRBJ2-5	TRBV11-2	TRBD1	CASSLWDRMRETQYF
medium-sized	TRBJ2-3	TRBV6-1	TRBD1	CASSLTGVGDTQYF
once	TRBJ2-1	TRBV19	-	CASSHITHVHYNEQFF
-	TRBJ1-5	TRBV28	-	CASIYSVSNQPQHF
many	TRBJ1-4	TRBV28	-	CASSAELTGSGTSNEKLFF
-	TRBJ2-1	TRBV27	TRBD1	CASSLFHPTTGAYEQFF
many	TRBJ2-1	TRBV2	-	CASSERGVYNEQFF
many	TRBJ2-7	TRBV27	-	CASSFAINYEQYF